The 31 T cell receptor beta chains below were found in one sample sequenced in a study of blood T cell repertoires in COVID-19. Libraries were prepared by immunoSEQ multiplex PCR; TCRdb keeps only in-frame clonotypes and omits some of them. The sample includes some 120,000 clones, roughly 80% of them seen just once. The sequencing input was peripheral blood. The receptor set was obtained from a man between 25 and 39 years old with acute or convalescent COVID-19.

On this clone itself: This sample also contains other DNA sequences that code for the same CDR3. This rearrangement joins TRBV3-1 (or the pseudogene TRBV3-2) to TRBJ1-1, with 9 positions matching TRBD1. V lost 4 bases to trimming and J lost 11 bases; unmatched junction nucleotides: 8. Per germline, CDR1 LGHDT and CDR2 YNNKEL (reference sequence). The CDR3 covers 13 residues. The CDR3 DNA reads TGTGCCAGCAGCCGAGGCCGGGACAGGGAGGCTTTCTTT. Residues: CASSRGRDREAFF.

This clone was detected only once. The chain joins TRBV28 to TRBJ1-5, with TRBD1 as a possible D gene (5 bases). Trimming took 3 bases from V and 3 from J, leaving 12 bases between them. CDR3 length: 15 amino acids. Germline V CDR1 and CDR2: MDHEN, SYDVKM. In DNA form, the CDR3 reads TGTGCCAGCAGTTTTCTTACAGGCTCCAATCAGCCCCAGCATTTT. This codes for CASSFLTGSNQPQHF.

This clone is a singleton in its sample. The chain uses TRBV6-6 and TRBJ2-7; the match to TRBD2 covers 7 bases. The CDR3 length is 15 residues. V shed 10 bases, J shed 2 bases, and the junction held 14 bases outside the gene matches. Germline CDR1 and CDR2: MNHNY and SVGAGI (reference sequence). The CDR3 here is CATRRSLAGAYEQYV. The DNA for the CDR3 is TGTGCCACGCGACGATCCCTTGCGGGAGCCTACGAGCAGTACGTC.

J is TRBJ1-2 and V is TRBV12-5; D possibly corresponds to TRBD1 (5 bases). The V gene lost 1 base and the J gene lost 8 bases, with 14 bases spanning the gap. The CDR3 contains 14 residues. Germline-derived CDR1 and CDR2 are LGHNT and FRNRAP. CDR3 nucleotides: TGTGCTAGTGGTTTGGGTGGCCCTCGGGGGGGCTACACCTTC. It is translated as CASGLGGPRGGYTF.

V gene TRBV9 combines with J gene TRBJ1-2; possibly TRBD1 for D (5 bases). V was trimmed by 3 bases and J by 1 base, leaving 13 bases between them. The CDR3 contains 15 residues. Germline assignment: CDR1 SGDLS and CDR2 YYNGEE. The CDR3 protein is CASSAPGRDNYGYTF. The CDR3 DNA sequence: TGTGCCAGCAGCGCCCCCGGCAGGGATAACTATGGCTACACCTTC.

The V gene is TRBV20-1, the J gene TRBJ1-2; tentatively, D is TRBD1 (5 bases). Germline values: CDR1 DFQATT, CDR2 SNEGSKA (reference sequence). This CDR3 has 11 amino acids. Trimming removed 7 bases from V and 1 base from J, with 7 bases in between. The CDR3 protein is CSGGGNYGYTF. The CDR3 coding sequence is TGCAGTGGGGGGGGTAACTATGGCTACACCTTC.

The V and J genes are TRBV7-2 and TRBJ2-1, with a possible D match to TRBD2 (5 bases). Between the trimmed V and J ends, which lost 6 bases and 0 bases, there was a span of 15 bases. This CDR3 is 16 amino acids long. CDR1 is SGHTA, CDR2 FQGNSA, per germline. CDR3 sequence (DNA): TGTGCCAGCAGACCCAATATGGGGAGCTCCTACAATGAGCAGTTCTTC. Amino acid sequence: CASRPNMGSSYNEQFF.

This chain connects TRBV4-1 to TRBJ1-1; the match to TRBD1 covers 9 bases. The CDR3 runs to 17 residues. V dropped 0 bases and J dropped 1; count of bases not matched to a gene: 6. The germline V gene has CDR1 MGHRA and CDR2 YSYEKL. CDR3 in amino acids: CASSQDGTGKENTEAFF. The CDR3 nucleotides read TGCGCCAGCAGCCAAGATGGGACAGGGAAGGAGAACACTGAAGCTTTCTTT.

The J gene is TRBJ1-6, the V gene TRBV6-1; a possible D gene is TRBD1 (5 bases). The CDR3 loop spans 17 amino acids. The germline CDR1 and CDR2 sequences are MNHNS and SASEGT. V was cut by 2 bases and J by 7 bases, with 18 bases left in between. The CDR3: CASSEFPEGVLNSPLHF. Written as DNA, the CDR3 is TGTGCCAGCAGTGAATTTCCCGAAGGGGTTTTAAATTCACCCCTCCACTTT.

The genes are TRBV7-3 and TRBJ1-2; 8 nucleotides align to TRBD1. Per the germline V gene, CDR1 is SGHTA and CDR2 is FQGTGA. Trimming removed 5 bases from V and 8 bases from J; junction bases left unmatched: 10. This CDR3 spans 14 amino acids. CDR3 DNA sequence: TGTGCCAGCAGCCCGTCCGGGACAGGCGGGGGCTACACCTTC. This translates into CASSPSGTGGGYTF.

The V call is TRBV10-3, the J call TRBJ2-2; TRBD2 might be the D (5 bases). This CDR3 contains 14 residues. Trimming stripped 2 bases from V and 7 bases from J, with 11 bases between. Germline V CDR1 and CDR2: ENHRY, SYGVKD. This CDR3 reads CAISEPPGNGELFF. The CDR3 nucleotides are TGTGCCATCAGTGAGCCCCCCGGGAACGGGGAGCTGTTTTTT.

J is TRBJ1-1 and V is TRBV6-5; perhaps TRBD1 as D (6 bases). The CDR3 loop spans 15 amino acids. CDR1 MNHEY and CDR2 SVGAGI come from the germline V gene. V dropped 2 bases and J dropped 3 bases, with 13 bases sitting between them. CDR3 coding DNA: TGTGCCAGCAGTTACGAGAGACAGGCCTACACTGAAGCTTTCTTT. Its protein is CASSYERQAYTEAFF.

The chain has TRBV2 and TRBJ2-1; 10 nucleotides line up with TRBD2. Germline CDR1 and CDR2: SNHLY and FYNNEI. V gave up 6 bases and J gave up 9 bases; unmatched junction bases: 11. The CDR3 runs to 15 residues. The CDR3 sequence: CASRESGGAFLEQFF. In DNA, the CDR3 is TGTGCCAGCAGGGAAAGCGGGGGGGCTTTTCTTGAGCAGTTCTTC.

This chain links TRBV2 with TRBJ1-2, with a tentative D call TRBD1 (5 bases). Germline V gene lookup returns CDR1 SNHLY and CDR2 FYNNEI. The CDR3 is 12 residues long. With 6 bases removed from V and 8 bases from J, the gap between germline ends came to 13 bases. The DNA for the CDR3 is TGTGCCAGCAGAGGAGACAGCTACGGCTACACCTTC. Its protein is CASRGDSYGYTF.

The rearrangement links TRBV5-4 to TRBJ2-1; TRBD2 matches at 11 bases. The CDR3 consists of 17 residues. J was trimmed by 4 bases and V by 2 bases; bases with no gene match: 8. The germline CDR1 and CDR2 sequences are SGHNT and YYREEE (reference sequence). CDR3: CASSLKSGLAVYNEQFF. The CDR3 bases are TGTGCCAGCAGCTTAAAATCGGGACTAGCGGTATACAATGAGCAGTTCTTC.

This chain links TRBV3-1 (or the pseudogene TRBV3-2) with TRBJ1-2; a possible D gene is TRBD1 (6 bases). CDR1 and CDR2 (germline): LGHDT, YNNKEL (reference sequence). The germline V and J ends were trimmed by 5 bases and 8 bases, with 18 bases remaining between them. The length of the CDR3 is 14 residues. The CDR3 region is CASSYLSGVDGYTF. CDR3 coding DNA: TGTGCCAGCAGCTACCTATCAGGGGTAGACGGCTACACCTTC.

This clone turned up a few times. The rearrangement joins TRBV7-2 to TRBJ1-2; maybe TRBD1 (6 bases). In germline, CDR1 is SGHTA, CDR2 FQGNSA. This CDR3 contains 15 residues. Trimming took 5 bases from V and 8 from J, leaving 21 bases between them. The DNA of the CDR3 is TGTGCCAGCAGCCCGCTCGGGGGGGGGCGGGAAGGCTACACCTTC. It is translated as CASSPLGGGREGYTF.

The chain employs TRBV3-1 (or the pseudogene TRBV3-2) and TRBJ1-2; TRBD1 matches at 11 bases. Looked up from germline, CDR1 is LGHDT and CDR2 is YNNKEL (reference sequence). With V trimmed by 1 base and J by 5 bases, 9 bases remained unmatched. CDR3 length: 17 residues. The CDR3 reads CASSQGTGQGVPYGYTF. CDR3 sequence (DNA): TGTGCCAGCAGCCAAGGGACGGGACAGGGGGTTCCTTATGGCTACACCTTC.

This clone has a single count. The V and J genes are TRBV3-1 (or the pseudogene TRBV3-2) and TRBJ2-3, with 9 bases aligning to TRBD2. This CDR3 contains 17 residues. Germline-derived CDR1 and CDR2 are LGHDT and YNNKEL (reference sequence). J lost 5 bases, V lost 8 bases, and 17 bases had no gene match. The CDR3 here is CASALTSGKTWGDTQYF. The CDR3 coding sequence is TGTGCCAGCGCACTGACTAGCGGAAAAACATGGGGAGATACGCAGTATTTT.

The chain combines TRBV9 with TRBJ1-6; the D gene is possibly TRBD1 (6 bases). V lost 3 bases and J lost 7, with 17 bases in between. CDR1 and CDR2 (germline): SGDLS, YYNGEE. This CDR3 comprises 16 residues. The CDR3 DNA reads TGTGCCAGCAGCGGGGGGCTAGACAGGATGAATTCACCCCTCCACTTT. It is translated as CASSGGLDRMNSPLHF.

V gene TRBV7-9 combines with J gene TRBJ2-7; tentative D call: TRBD1 (5 bases). Germline CDR1 reads SEHNR; CDR2 reads FQNEAQ (reference sequence). There are 13 residues in the CDR3. Trimming left V 0 bases short and J 3 bases short, with 6 bases between. The CDR3 sequence: CASSLAQGYEQYV. For the CDR3, the DNA is TGTGCCAGCAGCTTAGCGCAGGGCTACGAGCAGTACGTC.

The chain recombines TRBV2 with TRBJ1-2; D perhaps matches TRBD1 (6 bases). The CDR3 contains 14 residues. Germline V lookup: CDR1 SNHLY, CDR2 FYNNEI. V dropped 3 bases and J dropped 2 bases, with 10 bases sitting between them. CDR3 sequence: CASSDRDTNYGYTF. The CDR3 DNA reads TGTGCCAGCAGTGATAGGGACACAAACTATGGCTACACCTTC.

This sequence joins TRBV6-5 and TRBJ2-7, with 9 bases identical to TRBD1. Per the germline V gene, CDR1 is MNHEY and CDR2 is SVGAGI. V lost 5 bases, J lost 3 bases, and 5 bases stayed unmatched. The CDR3 covers 14 residues. As DNA, the CDR3 is TGTGCCAGCAGTCAACAGGGGGCCGTCTACGAGCAGTACGTC. Its translation is CASSQQGAVYEQYV.

The chain recombines TRBV11-2 with TRBJ2-7; 8 nucleotides align to TRBD2. The CDR3 is 14 amino acids. V was pared by 5 bases and J by 6 bases, with 9 bases of the junction left unmatched. The germline gives CDR1 SGHAT, CDR2 FQNNGV. The CDR3 sequence is CASSRTGLAGEQYV. In nucleotides, the CDR3 is TGTGCCAGCAGCCGCACCGGACTAGCAGGCGAGCAGTACGTC.

The table lists this clone with a few counts. The genes are TRBV19 and TRBJ1-1; 7 bases align to TRBD1. With V trimmed by 6 bases and J by 4 bases, 5 bases remained unmatched. CDR1 and CDR2 (germline): LNHDA, SQIVND (reference sequence). This CDR3 region has 13 residues. CDR3 residues: CASRLTGVTEAFF. The CDR3 bases are TGTGCCAGTAGACTTACAGGGGTCACTGAAGCTTTCTTT.

This clone was observed once. The chain couples TRBV6-2 or TRBV6-3 to TRBJ2-7; D unresolved. Germline lookup yields CDR1 MNHEY and CDR2 SVGEGT. The CDR3 totals 13 residues. Trimming took 2 bases from V and 3 from J, leaving 8 bases between them. CDR3 protein: CASSYGQYYEQYF. CDR3 bases: TGTGCCAGCAGTTACGGGCAATACTACGAGCAGTACTTC.

J is TRBJ1-1 and V is TRBV4-1; the D is unclear. This CDR3 is 17 amino acids long. CDR1 and CDR2 (germline): MGHRA, YSYEKL. Trimming took 7 bases from V and 3 from J, leaving 24 bases between them. The CDR3 protein is CASKSRDSQDPDTEAFF. CDR3 DNA: TGCGCCAGCAAATCGAGAGACTCCCAAGACCCGGACACTGAAGCTTTCTTT.

This clone was recorded many times. Here the CDR3 reads CASSLKVEGSDYGYTF. DNA for the CDR3: TGTGCCAGCTCCCTCAAGGTGGAGGGTTCAGACTATGGCTACACCTTC. The rearrangement links TRBV18 to TRBJ1-2; D gene unclear. The V gene's germline CDR1 is KGHSH and CDR2 LQKENI. The CDR3 extends over 16 amino acids. V was pared by 6 bases and J by 3 bases, with 20 bases between.

The chain joins TRBV6-1 to TRBJ1-5; D gene unclear. Germline V gives CDR1 MNHNS, CDR2 SASEGT. There are 12 residues in the CDR3. The V end lost 3 bases, the J end lost 4 bases, and 4 bases lay between the germline ends. The CDR3 DNA sequence: TGTGCCAGCAGTGACAGTAATCAGCCCCAGCATTTT. Translating it yields CASSDSNQPQHF.

A single count supports this clone. This sequence joins TRBV2 and TRBJ1-4, with D perhaps TRBD1 (6 bases). Deletions cut 3 bases from V and 5 bases from J, with 13 bases between. The germline V gene has CDR1 SNHLY and CDR2 FYNNEI. The CDR3 has 15 residues. The CDR3 coding sequence is TGTGCCAGCAGTGACACCGGGACAAGAAATGAAAAACTGTTTTTT. Translating it yields CASSDTGTRNEKLFF.

This sequence joins TRBV4-2 and TRBJ2-7, with TRBD1 matching over 11 bases. Trimming took 3 bases from V and 10 from J; bases not matched to a gene: 8. The CDR3 is 14 amino acids. CDR1 and CDR2 (germline): LGHNA, YNFKEQ. The CDR3 loop is CASSQEGTGGFQYF. CDR3 DNA: TGTGCCAGCAGCCAGGAGGGGACAGGGGGATTCCAGTACTTC.